These 3 T cell receptor beta chains originate from one sample sequenced in a study of early T cells in non-severe SARS-CoV-2 infection. TCRdb re-analysed the 5' RACE reads in MiXCR, keeping a single row per CDR3 protein. Of around 40,000 distinct CDR3 sequences in the sample, 9.5% to 13% are singletons; the top ten hold 21%. Sequenced input: whole blood. These receptors were collected from an adult who was a healthcare worker with PCR-confirmed SARS-CoV-2 infection or an uninfected control (not recorded which).

In its sample, this clonotype was seen many times. The rearrangement uses TRBV11-2 and TRBJ2-7; D gene uncertain. The germline V and J ends were trimmed by 5 bases and 0 bases, with 17 bases remaining between them. Germline-derived CDR1 and CDR2 are SGHAT and FQNNGV. The CDR3 is 16 amino acids. Written as DNA, the CDR3 is TGTGCCAGCAGCGTTACTCCAGGACCACCCTCCTACGAGCAGTACTTC. Translation gives CASSVTPGPPSYEQYF.

In this sample, this clonotype turned up many times. J is TRBJ2-7 and V is TRBV18; D is possibly TRBD2 (6 bases). This CDR3 spans 16 amino acids. V lost 3 bases to trimming and J lost 6 bases, with 21 bases between them. Germline V CDR1 and CDR2: KGHSH, LQKENI. The CDR3 nucleotides read TGTGCCAGCTCACCCGGAACGGGACGGGAGTTGTCCGAGCAGTACTTC. Translated, it gives CASSPGTGRELSEQYF.

The table lists this clonotype with many counts. V and J are TRBV24-1 and TRBJ2-1; 7 nucleotides agree with TRBD2. V shed 0 bases and J 0 bases; nucleotides not matched to a gene: 1. This CDR3 region has 16 residues. Germline loops: CDR1 KGHDR, CDR2 SFDVKD. The CDR3: CATSDLSGTSYNEQFF. For the CDR3, the DNA is TGTGCCACCAGTGATTTGAGCGGGACCTCCTACAATGAGCAGTTCTTC.